The source of this TCR beta chain is a study of shared clonotypes between healthy human individuals (dated by TCRdb to between 2020 and 2021). General notes on the study: Three men and a couple of women, aged 18 to 49 years, made up the cohort. For each donor, three plates each were used for CD4 naive and CD4 memory, two plates were used for CD8 naive, and one plate was used for CD8 memory. To estimate repertoire size and how much clonotype sharing occurs between individuals, the study deeply sequenced the blood TCR repertoires of 5 or 6 healthy adults. To increase sequencing depth and limit assay-specific biases, TCR repertoire library preparation and sequencing were carried out by different laboratories using diverse techniques. Per donor, leukapheresis produced somewhere between about 0.85 and 10 billion PBMCs. Overall study outcomes, separate from this receptor: Larger estimated clonotype richness was generally found for naive subsets than for memory subsets. Because the study included only a small number of donors, the genetic and exposure-history diversity represented was limited. Across four donors, roughly 5.4% of naive CD4, 3% to 4% of naive CD8, under 2.5% of memory CD4, and 0.4% of memory CD8 clonotypes were shared. Pairwise subsampling indicated that sequencing depth was expected to affect the degree of clonotype sharing among donors. Sampling was limited to blood, and TCR repertoires in tissue likely differ from TCR repertoires in blood. Compared with non-shared clonotypes, clonotypes shared by all four sorted-subset donors had higher generation probabilities. Rarefaction of sorted-subset datasets indicated incomplete sequencing despite the large sequencing depth.

Using the deep immunoSEQ assay, TCR CDR3 regions were amplified from genomic DNA by multiplex PCR. Extracted genomic DNA from each cell subset was spread evenly across all wells of several immunoSEQ 96-well plates, with each plate serving as a replicate. For sorted subsets, each replicate PCR was loaded with 200 ng genomic DNA, equivalent to 30,000 or so T cell genomes. Purified libraries were quantified with a Qubit 3.0 fluorometer, sized on a Bioanalyzer 2100, and re-quantified with the KAPA Library Quantification kit. Every immunoSEQ 96-well plate was sequenced on a separate single-read 150-cycle Illumina NextSeq 550 flow cell. The published analysis was carried out like this. Because only junctional sequences without quality scores were contained in the immunoSEQ output, filtering matching that applied to full-length reads could not be performed. To assign V/J genes and CDR3, sequences were annotated using PyIR, a Python wrapper for IgBLAST v1.9, with IMGT germline references. Reads were removed for weak V/J assignments (E-value above 1e-6), missing CDR3, stop codons, out-of-frame junctions, or ambiguous translated residues. A V3J clonotype was defined by an identical inferred V gene, J gene, and CDR3 amino acid sequence. To compute the percentage overlap between repertoires, the number of shared unique clonotypes was divided by the size of the smaller repertoire. RTK rarefaction, the Chao1 estimator, and Recon v2.1 estimates of unobserved clonotypes were used to assess repertoire richness. For all TCRbeta clonotypes obtained by the gDNA method from four donors, generation probabilities were computed with OLGA. Entries here come from immuneACCESS through TCRdb and include only in-frame sequences with V and J called. Some clones fail to appear in such tables; in the studies checked, an unresolved V gene covers under half of the shortfall, and the cause of the remainder is unknown. The DNA gave D and trimming, while V, J and clone size come from that table. The sample table contains about 2 million clones; only one count was recorded for roughly 94% of them. Roughly 1.1% of the sample rests with the top ten.

For the CD8 naive samples, CD45RO-negative cells were positively selected for CCR7, yielding a CD45RA+CCR7+ population from which TemRA cells were excluded. Healthy HIV-negative adults with no recently reported acute infections or vaccinations were included as donors. Every donor was a Caucasian adult residing in Nashville, Tennessee, USA. Blood was collected by leukapheresis, and PBMCs were isolated by Ficoll-Histopaque density gradient centrifugation and then cryopreserved in liquid nitrogen vapor phase. Analytical flow cytometry was used to check the purity and quantity of each magnetically sorted T cell population. Each sorted fraction had its genomic DNA isolated and then quantified by UV absorbance on a Nanodrop 2000c. As to this clone: No antigen is known for it. Base quality data are lacking; no much larger clone is found one base away.

The CDR1 and CDR2 encoded by the germline V gene (reference sequence) are PRHDT and FYEKMQ. V loses 3 bases, J loses 2 bases, and the germline ends lie 10 bases apart. There are 14 amino acids in the CDR3, from cysteine to phenylalanine inclusive. The read is trimmed to its CDR3 DNA, 42 bases read in frame from base 1. Sequencing input: naive CD8+ T cells sorted from blood. The cell subset or site label here, explained by the study, means: CD45RA+CCR7+. This TCR came from a man younger than 35 in good health. The chain links TRBV13 with TRBJ2-5; the D gene remains uncertain. Here the CDR3 is given as CASSLGNYQETQYF. The sequenced DNA is TGTGCCAGCAGCTTGGGGAACTATCAAGAGACCCAGTACTTC.